Sequencing of this T cell receptor (beta chain) was carried out in a study of CD8 T cell repertoires and HIV-1 epitope variants. In the study overall: Autologous T cell-negative cells served as antigen-presenting cells in equal numbers. Separate from the cultures, 1M uncultured T cells served as baseline.

In the case of this clone: The antigen remains unidentified.

The trim removed 0 bases at V and 2 bases at J, leaving 7 bases unmatched. The germline CDR1 and CDR2 sequences are LGHNA and YNFKEQ. The CDR3 totals 16 residues. Sequenced by immunoSEQ multiplex PCR; TCRdb stores in-frame clones only, minus some. The sample has under 6,500 clones; roughly two thirds are singletons. The chain employs TRBV4-2 and TRBJ2-7; 7 bases map to TRBD1. Sequencing was performed on cultured CD8+ T cells derived from PBMCs. The clonotype comes from a male donor with HIV. Here the CDR3 DNA reads TGTGCCAGCAGCCAAGATCTAGAACAGGGGACCTACGAGCAGTACTTC. Protein: CASSQDLEQGTYEQYF.